This T cell receptor beta chain was identified during a study of T cell changes during pregnancy in multiple sclerosis. Sequenced by immunoSEQ multiplex PCR; TCRdb stores in-frame clones only, minus some. Of roughly 110,000 clones in the sample, roughly 90% were seen once. Trimming left V 6 bases short and J 8 bases short, with 16 bases between. Germline CDR1 and CDR2: MNHEY and SVGAGI. CDR3 length: 13 residues. The clonotype comes from a female donor with multiple sclerosis, enrolled in a pregnancy study. Sequenced material: peripheral blood, taken after pregnancy. The rearrangement links TRBV6-5 to TRBJ1-2, with D hard to call. This chain's CDR3 is CASSLHRGSGYTF. The CDR3 nucleotides read TGTGCCAGCAGCCTCCACCGAGGGAGCGGCTACACCTTC.